This entry lists 12 T cell receptor beta chains sequenced from one sample in a study of T cell responses to AZD1222 COVID-19 vaccine. Method: immunoSEQ multiplex PCR; TCRdb's copy keeps in-frame clones and lacks some. This table has about 85,000 clones, roughly 88% appearing once. The sample was peripheral blood, taken on day 0 of AZD1222 vaccination. These receptors all stem from an adult in good health.

V and J are TRBV5-4 and TRBJ1-1, with D possibly matching TRBD1 (5 bases). Germline CDR1 and CDR2: SGHNT and YYREEE (reference sequence). V was trimmed by 6 bases and J by 7 bases, leaving 10 bases between them. This CDR3 spans 11 amino acids. CDR3 sequence reads: CASKSGDEAFF. CDR3 DNA: TGTGCCAGCAAGTCGGGGGATGAAGCTTTCTTT.

This clone was seen only once. The V gene is TRBV24-1, the J gene TRBJ2-5; D is undetermined. The V gene lost 5 bases and the J gene lost 1 base, with 7 bases spanning the gap. Germline V lookup: CDR1 KGHDR, CDR2 SFDVKD. This CDR3 is 13 amino acids long. The CDR3 region has the DNA TGTGCCACCAGTGGCACAGCCCAAGAGACCCAGTACTTC. This codes for CATSGTAQETQYF.

This chain connects TRBV19 to TRBJ2-1; D is perhaps TRBD2 (6 bases). In germline, CDR1 is LNHDA, CDR2 SQIVND (reference sequence). This CDR3 has 14 amino acids. V shed 5 bases and J shed 3 bases, with 11 bases lying between them. The CDR3 protein is CASSGDWVYNEQFF. The CDR3 DNA follows: TGTGCCAGTAGTGGGGACTGGGTCTACAATGAGCAGTTCTTC.

By share, this clone ranks as large. The chain combines TRBV29-1 with TRBJ2-7; TRBD2 matches at 9 bases. Trimming at V came to 2 bases and at J to 0 bases, leaving 5 bases not matched to a gene. The CDR3 has 15 amino acids. Germline loops: CDR1 SQVTM, CDR2 ANQGSEA. This CDR3 is CSVELLSGSSYEQYF. The DNA of the CDR3 is TGCAGCGTTGAACTCCTTAGCGGGAGCTCCTACGAGCAGTACTTC.

A few counts support this clone. This chain links TRBV10-3 with TRBJ2-7, with a possible D match to TRBD1 (5 bases). The germline V gene encodes CDR1 ENHRY and CDR2 SYGVKD. This CDR3 is 12 amino acids long. V shed 7 bases and J shed 0 bases, with 7 bases lying between them. The CDR3 sequence: CAITDTSYEQYF. CDR3 DNA sequence: TGTGCCATCACGGACACCTCCTACGAGCAGTACTTC.

The rearrangement uses TRBV11-1 and TRBJ2-4, with D maybe TRBD2 (5 bases). Per the germline V gene, CDR1 is SGHAT and CDR2 is FQDESV (reference sequence). Trimming pared 4 bases from V and 6 bases from J, leaving 16 bases between. This CDR3 region has 15 residues. The CDR3 loop reads CASSSSFSGGNIQYF. In DNA form, the CDR3 reads TGTGCCAGCAGCTCGTCATTCAGCGGAGGAAACATTCAGTACTTC.

The CDR3 spells CASSLSLATDTQYF. The DNA of the CDR3 is TGCGCCAGCAGCTTAAGCCTAGCGACAGATACGCAGTATTTT. This chain links TRBV5-1 with TRBJ2-3; D might be TRBD2 (6 bases). CDR1 is SGHRS, CDR2 YFSETQ, per germline. V lost 2 bases, J lost 3 bases, and 10 bases lay in between. This CDR3 is 14 amino acids long.

V and J are TRBV19 and TRBJ1-1, with D unresolved. Germline assignment: CDR1 LNHDA and CDR2 SQIVND (reference sequence). The length of the CDR3 is 14 residues. Trimming removed 1 base from V and 2 bases from J, with 8 bases in between. The CDR3 spells CASSIGGFNTEAFF. As DNA, the CDR3 is TGTGCCAGTAGTATAGGGGGATTTAACACTGAAGCTTTCTTT.

The rearrangement links TRBV7-9 to TRBJ1-4; D is ambiguous. CDR1 is SEHNR, CDR2 FQNEAQ, per germline (reference sequence). Trimming cost V 6 bases and J 4 bases, with 18 bases left between them. The CDR3 contains 16 residues. As DNA, the CDR3 is TGTGCCAGCAGTATTCTCGGTGGGGTGGGTAATGAAAAACTGTTTTTT. This sequence encodes CASSILGGVGNEKLFF.

CDR3 DNA: TGTGCCAGCAGCACCGACAGGGGCACTGGAAACACCATATATTTT. It is translated as CASSTDRGTGNTIYF. J is TRBJ1-3 and V is TRBV5-4; 8 bases match TRBD1. Germline V gene lookup returns CDR1 SGHNT and CDR2 YYREEE (reference sequence). The V segment lost 4 bases and the J segment 2 bases; nucleotides outside the gene matches: 5. This CDR3 comprises 15 residues. Filled out from reference TRBV5-4 and TRBJ1-3, the complete variable domain reads ETGVTQSPTHLIKTRGQQVTLRCSSQSGHNTVSWYQQALGQGPQFIFQYYREEENGRGNFPPRFSGLQFPNYSSELNVNALELDDSALYLCASSTDRGTGNTIYFGEGSWLTVV.

This clone was observed a few times. The chain couples TRBV6-2 or TRBV6-3 to TRBJ2-1; weak D call: TRBD2 (6 bases). V was cut by 5 bases and J by 10 bases, with 12 bases left in between. CDR3 length equals 12 residues. The germline CDR1 and CDR2 sequences are MNHEY and SVGEGT. The DNA of the CDR3 is TGTGCCAGCAGTGACCGGAGCGGGGAGCAGTTCTTC. Protein: CASSDRSGEQFF.

The gene calls are TRBV19 and TRBJ2-7; D might be TRBD2 (5 bases). CDR1 LNHDA and CDR2 SQIVND come from the germline V gene (reference sequence). The CDR3 sequence is 13 residues long. The V end lost 8 bases, the J end lost 7 bases, and 18 bases lay between the germline ends. CDR3 in DNA: TGTGCCAGTTCTCCGGGAAGCAGGTGGGAGCAGTACTTC. This translates into CASSPGSRWEQYF.